A few counts support the clone carrying this TCR beta chain. The data derive from a study of T cells after yellow fever vaccination. Germline V CDR1 and CDR2: SEHNR, FQNEAQ (reference sequence). The CDR3 totals 15 residues. J gave up 9 bases and V 5 bases, and 10 bases lay outside the gene matches. The 5'RACE template-switching step produced TCR cDNA and added a universal primer site and UMIs. Using its own MiXCR run on the 5' RACE reads, TCRdb lists one record per CDR3 protein. In the table there are a few hundred thousand distinct CDR3 sequences, about 10% of which are singletons. The specimen was CD4+ T cells sorted from PBMCs, collected 5 days after the yellow fever booster vaccination. The rearrangement joins TRBV7-9 to TRBJ2-1; 10 nucleotides line up with TRBD1. The clonotype was recovered from a man aged 18 to 30 who received the YFV17D yellow fever vaccine. CDR3 residues: CASSPTGGVKREQFF. In DNA form, the CDR3 reads TGTGCCAGCAGCCCGACAGGGGGCGTCAAGCGTGAGCAGTTCTTC. Looking up the rest from reference TRBV7-9 and TRBJ2-1 gives the full variable domain: DTGVSQNPRHKITKRGQNVTFRCDPISEHNRLYWYRQTLGQGPEFLTYFQNEAQLEKSRLLSDRFSAERPKGSFSTLEIQRTEQGDSAMYLCASSPTGGVKREQFFGPGTRLTVL.